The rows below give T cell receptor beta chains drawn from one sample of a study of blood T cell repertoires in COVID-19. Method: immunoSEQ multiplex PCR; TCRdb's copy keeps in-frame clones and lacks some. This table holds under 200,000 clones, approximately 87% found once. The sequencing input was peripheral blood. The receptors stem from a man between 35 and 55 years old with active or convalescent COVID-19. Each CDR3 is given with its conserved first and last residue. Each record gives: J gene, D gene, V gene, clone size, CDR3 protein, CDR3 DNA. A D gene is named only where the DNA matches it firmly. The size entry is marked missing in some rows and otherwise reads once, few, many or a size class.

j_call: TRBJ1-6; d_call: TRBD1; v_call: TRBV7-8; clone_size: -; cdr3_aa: CASSSGQGISPLHF; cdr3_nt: TGTGCCAGCAGCTCGGGACAGGGGATCTCACCCCTCCACTTT
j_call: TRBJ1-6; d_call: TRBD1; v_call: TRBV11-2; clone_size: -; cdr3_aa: CASSLSTGGNSPLHF; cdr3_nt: TGTGCCAGCAGCTTATCGACAGGGGGAAATTCACCCCTCCACTTT
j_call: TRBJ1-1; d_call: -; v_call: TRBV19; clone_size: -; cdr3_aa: CASSMAANTEAFF; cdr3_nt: TGTGCCAGTAGTATGGCGGCCAACACTGAAGCTTTCTTT
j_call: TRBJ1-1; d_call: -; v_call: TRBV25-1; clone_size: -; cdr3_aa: CASSEFGRTEAFF; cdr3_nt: TGTGCCAGCAGTGAATTTGGTAGAACTGAAGCTTTCTTT
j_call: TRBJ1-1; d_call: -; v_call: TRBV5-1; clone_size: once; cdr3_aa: CASSLLGGSNTEAFF; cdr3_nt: TGCGCCAGCAGCTTGCTCGGGGGTTCGAACACTGAAGCTTTCTTT
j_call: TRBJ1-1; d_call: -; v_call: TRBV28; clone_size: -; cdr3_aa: CASSLDGGMNTEAFF; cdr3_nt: TGTGCCAGCAGTTTAGACGGGGGAATGAACACTGAAGCTTTCTTT
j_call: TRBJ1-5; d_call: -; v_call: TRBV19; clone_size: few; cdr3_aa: CASSIQGGNQPQHF; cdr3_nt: TGTGCCAGTAGTATACAGGGTGGCAATCAGCCCCAGCATTTT
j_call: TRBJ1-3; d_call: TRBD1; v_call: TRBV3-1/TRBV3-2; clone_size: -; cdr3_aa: CASSRLNDRGPGNTIYF; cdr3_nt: TGTGCCAGCAGCAGACTTAACGACAGGGGGCCTGGAAACACCATATATTTT
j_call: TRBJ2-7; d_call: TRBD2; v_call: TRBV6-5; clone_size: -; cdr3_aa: CATQRGDSYEQYF; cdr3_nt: TGTGCCACCCAGCGGGGGGACTCCTACGAGCAGTACTTC
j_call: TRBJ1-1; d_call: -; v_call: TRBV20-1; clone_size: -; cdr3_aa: CSARISGMAFF; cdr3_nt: TGCAGTGCTCGGATATCGGGAATGGCTTTCTTT
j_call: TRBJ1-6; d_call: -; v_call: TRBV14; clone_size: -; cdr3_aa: CASSQGSGNNSPLHF; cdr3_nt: TGTGCCAGCAGCCAAGGGTCAGGGAATAATTCACCCCTCCACTTT
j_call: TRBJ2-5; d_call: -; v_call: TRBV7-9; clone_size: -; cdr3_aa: CASSYDIQETQYF; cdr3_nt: TGTGCCAGCAGCTATGACATCCAAGAGACCCAGTACTTC
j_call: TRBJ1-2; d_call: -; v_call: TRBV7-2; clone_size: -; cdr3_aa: CASSRSRDTPSYGYTF; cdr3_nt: TGTGCCAGCAGCAGATCCCGGGACACCCCTTCTTATGGCTACACCTTC
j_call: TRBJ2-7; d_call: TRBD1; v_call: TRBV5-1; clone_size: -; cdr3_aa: CASSGATGFDEQYF; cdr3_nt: TGCGCCAGCAGCGGGGCGACAGGGTTCGACGAGCAGTACTTC
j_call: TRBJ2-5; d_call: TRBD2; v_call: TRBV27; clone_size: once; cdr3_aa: CASSFGLAETQYF; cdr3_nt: TGTGCCAGCAGTTTTGGACTAGCGGAGACCCAGTACTTC
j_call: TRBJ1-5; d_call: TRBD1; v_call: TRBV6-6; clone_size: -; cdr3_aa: CASSQSNRGGGQPQHF; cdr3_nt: TGTGCCAGCAGCCAATCTAACAGGGGGGGAGGACAGCCCCAGCATTTT
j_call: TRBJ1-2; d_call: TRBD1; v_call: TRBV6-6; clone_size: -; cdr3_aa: CASSYVGTDNYGYTF; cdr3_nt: TGTGCCAGCAGTTACGTCGGGACAGATAACTATGGCTACACCTTC
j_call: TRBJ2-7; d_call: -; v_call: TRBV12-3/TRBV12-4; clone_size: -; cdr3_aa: CASSFSWGDEQYF; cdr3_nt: TGTGCCAGCAGTTTTAGTTGGGGGGACGAGCAGTACTTC
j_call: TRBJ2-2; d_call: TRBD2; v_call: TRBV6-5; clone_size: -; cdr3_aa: CASSPTSGLTGELFF; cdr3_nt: TGTGCCAGCAGTCCGACTAGCGGCCTCACCGGGGAGCTGTTTTTT
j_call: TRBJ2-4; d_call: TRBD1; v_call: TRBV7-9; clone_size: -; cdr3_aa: CASSSNQGAPHIQYF; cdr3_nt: TGTGCCAGCAGTTCCAACCAGGGGGCTCCCCACATTCAGTACTTC
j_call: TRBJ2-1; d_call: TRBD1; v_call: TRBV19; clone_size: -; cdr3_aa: CASSPSTGAYNEQFF; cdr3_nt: TGTGCCAGTAGCCCCTCCACAGGGGCCTACAATGAGCAGTTCTTC
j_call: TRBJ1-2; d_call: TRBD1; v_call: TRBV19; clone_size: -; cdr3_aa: CASSIGQGSYGYTF; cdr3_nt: TGTGCCAGTAGTATAGGACAGGGCTCCTATGGCTACACCTTC
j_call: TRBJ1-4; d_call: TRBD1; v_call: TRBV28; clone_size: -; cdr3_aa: CASSPSPGGGNEKLFF; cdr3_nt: TGTGCCAGCAGTCCCTCCCCAGGGGGAGGTAATGAAAAACTGTTTTTT
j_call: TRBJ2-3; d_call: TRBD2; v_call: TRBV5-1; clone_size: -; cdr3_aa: CASSFNGGAPDTQYF; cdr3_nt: TGCGCCAGCAGCTTTAACGGGGGGGCCCCAGATACGCAGTATTTT
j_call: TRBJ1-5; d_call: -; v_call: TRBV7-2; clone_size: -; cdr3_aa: CASSLAQGRGQPQHF; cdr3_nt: TGTGCCAGCAGCTTAGCACAGGGACGAGGGCAGCCCCAGCATTTT
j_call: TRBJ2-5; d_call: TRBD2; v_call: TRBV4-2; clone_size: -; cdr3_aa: CASSPTIGAGGPVQETQYF; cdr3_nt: TGTGCCAGCAGCCCCACAATTGGGGCGGGGGGGCCGGTCCAAGAGACCCAGTACTTC
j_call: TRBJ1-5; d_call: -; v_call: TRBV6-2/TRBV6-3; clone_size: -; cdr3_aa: CASSFPLSAQHF; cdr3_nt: TGTGCCAGCAGTTTCCCATTGTCGGCCCAGCATTTT
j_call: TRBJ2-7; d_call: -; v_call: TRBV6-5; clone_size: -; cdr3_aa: CASLSQTYEQYF; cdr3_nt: TGTGCCAGCCTCTCACAGACCTACGAGCAGTACTTC
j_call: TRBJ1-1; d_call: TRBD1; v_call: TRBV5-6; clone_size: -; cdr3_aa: CASSGQGVNTEAFF; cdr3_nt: TGTGCCAGCAGTGGACAGGGAGTGAACACTGAAGCTTTCTTT
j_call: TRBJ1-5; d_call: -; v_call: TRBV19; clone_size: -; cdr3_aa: CASSIAGMGNQPQHF; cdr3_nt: TGTGCCAGTAGTATCGCAGGGATGGGCAATCAGCCCCAGCATTTT
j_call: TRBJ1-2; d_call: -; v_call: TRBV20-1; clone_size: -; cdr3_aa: CSARAGVGYTF; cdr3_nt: TGCAGTGCTAGGGCCGGGGTTGGCTACACCTTC
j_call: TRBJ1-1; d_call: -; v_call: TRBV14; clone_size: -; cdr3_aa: CATKRAGANTEAFF; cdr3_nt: TGTGCCACAAAGAGGGCAGGGGCGAACACTGAAGCTTTCTTT
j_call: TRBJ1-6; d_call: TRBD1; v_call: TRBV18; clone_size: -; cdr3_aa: CASSRPGQTRALHF; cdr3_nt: TGTGCCAGCTCACGGCCGGGACAGACACGAGCCCTCCACTTT
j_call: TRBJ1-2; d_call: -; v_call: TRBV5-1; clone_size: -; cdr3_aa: CASSSGSSVNYGYTF; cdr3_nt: TGCGCCAGCAGCTCCGGGTCATCTGTAAACTATGGCTACACCTTC
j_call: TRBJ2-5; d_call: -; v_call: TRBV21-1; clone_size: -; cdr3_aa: CASSPRGQGQETQYF; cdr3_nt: TGTGCCAGCAGCCCCCGGGGTCAGGGGCAAGAGACCCAGTACTTC
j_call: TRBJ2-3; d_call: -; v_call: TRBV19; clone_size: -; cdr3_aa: CASSRGELLTDTQYF; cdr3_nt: TGTGCCAGTAGTAGGGGCGAACTCCTCACAGATACGCAGTATTTT
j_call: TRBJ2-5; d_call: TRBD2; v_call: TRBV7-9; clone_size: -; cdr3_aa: CASSSGWERGERETQYF; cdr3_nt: TGTGCCAGCAGCTCAGGTTGGGAGCGGGGGGAACGAGAGACCCAGTACTTC
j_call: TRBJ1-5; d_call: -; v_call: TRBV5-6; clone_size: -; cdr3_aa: CASSFSGNQPQHF; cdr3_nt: TGTGCCAGCAGCTTCTCAGGGAATCAGCCCCAGCATTTT
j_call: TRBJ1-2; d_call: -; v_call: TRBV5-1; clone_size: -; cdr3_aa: CASSLVQNYGYTF; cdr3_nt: TGCGCCAGCAGCTTGGTACAGAACTATGGCTACACCTTC
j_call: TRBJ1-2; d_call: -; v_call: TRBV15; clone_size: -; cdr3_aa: CATSRDLQNYGYTF; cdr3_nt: TGTGCCACCAGCAGAGATCTCCAGAACTATGGCTACACCTTC
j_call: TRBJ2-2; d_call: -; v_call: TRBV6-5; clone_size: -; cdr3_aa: CASSYESYTGELFF; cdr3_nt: TGTGCCAGCAGTTACGAGAGCTACACCGGGGAGCTGTTTTTT
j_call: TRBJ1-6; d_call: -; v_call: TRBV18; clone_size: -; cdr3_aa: CASSPPNQNRQKIYNSPLHF; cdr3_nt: TGTGCCAGCTCACCACCCAACCAAAATCGACAGAAAATTTATAATTCACCCCTCCACTTT
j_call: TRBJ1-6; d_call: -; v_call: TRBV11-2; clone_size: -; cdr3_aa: CASSLRGQYNSPLHF; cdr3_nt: TGTGCCAGCAGCCTCCGTGGACAGTATAATTCACCCCTCCACTTT
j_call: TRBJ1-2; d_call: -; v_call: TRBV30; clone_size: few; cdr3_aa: CAWGRTQGYGYTF; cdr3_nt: TGTGCCTGGGGCCGAACACAGGGTTATGGCTACACCTTC
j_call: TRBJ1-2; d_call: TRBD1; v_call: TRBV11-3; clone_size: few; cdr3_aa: CASSPTGTGGLRGYGYTF; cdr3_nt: TGTGCCAGCAGCCCCACCGGGACAGGTGGGCTTCGGGGCTATGGCTACACCTTC
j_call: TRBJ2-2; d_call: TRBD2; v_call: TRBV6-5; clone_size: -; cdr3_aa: CASRGLGNGELFF; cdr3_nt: TGTGCCAGCAGAGGACTAGGGAACGGGGAGCTGTTTTTT
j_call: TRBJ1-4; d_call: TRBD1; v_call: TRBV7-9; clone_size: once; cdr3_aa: CASSLSLRGPTGYEKLFF; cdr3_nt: TGTGCCAGCAGCCTATCACTCAGGGGCCCGACAGGGTATGAAAAACTGTTTTTT
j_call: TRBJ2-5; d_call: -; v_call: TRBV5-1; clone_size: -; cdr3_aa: CASSLGGIPQETQYF; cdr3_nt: TGCGCCAGCAGCTTGGGCGGGATACCCCAAGAGACCCAGTACTTC
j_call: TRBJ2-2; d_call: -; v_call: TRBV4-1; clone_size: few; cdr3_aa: CASSQERGREDTGELFF; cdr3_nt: TGCGCCAGCAGCCAAGAAAGGGGGAGGGAGGACACCGGGGAGCTGTTTTTT